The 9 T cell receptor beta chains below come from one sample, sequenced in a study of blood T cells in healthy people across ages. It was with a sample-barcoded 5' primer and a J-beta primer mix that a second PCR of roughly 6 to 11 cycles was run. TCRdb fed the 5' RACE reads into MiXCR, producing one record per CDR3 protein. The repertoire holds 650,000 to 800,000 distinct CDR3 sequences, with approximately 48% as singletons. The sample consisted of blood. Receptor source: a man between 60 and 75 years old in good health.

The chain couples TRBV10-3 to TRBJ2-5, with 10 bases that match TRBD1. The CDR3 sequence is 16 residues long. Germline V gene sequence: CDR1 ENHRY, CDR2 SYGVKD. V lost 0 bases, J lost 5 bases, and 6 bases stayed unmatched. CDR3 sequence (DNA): TGTGCCATCAGTGAGTCCCGACAGGGGGCAGGGGAGACCCAGTACTTC. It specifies CAISESRQGAGETQYF.

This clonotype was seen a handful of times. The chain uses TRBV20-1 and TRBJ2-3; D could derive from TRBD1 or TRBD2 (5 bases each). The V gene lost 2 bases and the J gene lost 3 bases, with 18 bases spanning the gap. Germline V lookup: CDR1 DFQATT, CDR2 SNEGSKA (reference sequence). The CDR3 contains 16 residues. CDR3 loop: CSARPSRGSWTDTQYF. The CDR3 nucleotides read TGCAGTGCTAGACCCTCGAGGGGTAGTTGGACAGATACGCAGTATTTT.

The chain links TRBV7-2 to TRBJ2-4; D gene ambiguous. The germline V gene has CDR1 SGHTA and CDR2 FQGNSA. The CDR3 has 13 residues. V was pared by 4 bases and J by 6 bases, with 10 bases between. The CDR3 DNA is TGTGCCAGCAGCTCAGCCCCCCGAAACATTCAGTACTTC. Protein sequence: CASSSAPRNIQYF.

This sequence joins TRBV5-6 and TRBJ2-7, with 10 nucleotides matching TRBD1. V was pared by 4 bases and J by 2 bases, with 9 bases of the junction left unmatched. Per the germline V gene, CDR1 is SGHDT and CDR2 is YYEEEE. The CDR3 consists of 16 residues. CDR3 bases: TGTGCCAGCAGCGGTTATGGGACAGGGGATCCCTACGAGCAGTACTTC. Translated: CASSGYGTGDPYEQYF.

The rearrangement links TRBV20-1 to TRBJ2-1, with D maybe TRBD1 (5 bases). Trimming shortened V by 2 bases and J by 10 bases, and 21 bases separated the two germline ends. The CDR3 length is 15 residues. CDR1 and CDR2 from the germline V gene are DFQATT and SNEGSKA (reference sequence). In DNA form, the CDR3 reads TGCAGTGCTAGACCGAGTAGGGGCCCCGGGTACGAGCAGTTCTTC. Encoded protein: CSARPSRGPGYEQFF.

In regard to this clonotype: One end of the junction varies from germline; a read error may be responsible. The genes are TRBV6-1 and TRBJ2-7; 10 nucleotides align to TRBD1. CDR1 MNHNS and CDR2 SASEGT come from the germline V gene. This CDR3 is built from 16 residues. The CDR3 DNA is TGTGCCAGCAGAGAAGCCTTCGGGACAGGGGCCCACGAGCAGTACTTC. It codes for CASREAFGTGAHEQYF.

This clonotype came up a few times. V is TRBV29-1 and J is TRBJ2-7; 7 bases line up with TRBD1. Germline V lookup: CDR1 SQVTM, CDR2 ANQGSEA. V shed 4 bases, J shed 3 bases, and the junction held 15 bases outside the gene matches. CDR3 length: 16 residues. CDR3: CSVAVGTEVFIYEQYF. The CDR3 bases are TGCAGCGTTGCCGTAGGGACAGAAGTATTTATCTACGAGCAGTACTTC.

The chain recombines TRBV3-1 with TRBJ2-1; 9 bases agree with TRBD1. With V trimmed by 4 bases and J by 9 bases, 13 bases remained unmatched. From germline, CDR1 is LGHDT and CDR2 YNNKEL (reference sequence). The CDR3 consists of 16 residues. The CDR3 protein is CASSPLGQGKVSEQFF. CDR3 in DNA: TGTGCCAGCAGCCCTTTAGGACAGGGGAAGGTTTCTGAGCAGTTCTTC.

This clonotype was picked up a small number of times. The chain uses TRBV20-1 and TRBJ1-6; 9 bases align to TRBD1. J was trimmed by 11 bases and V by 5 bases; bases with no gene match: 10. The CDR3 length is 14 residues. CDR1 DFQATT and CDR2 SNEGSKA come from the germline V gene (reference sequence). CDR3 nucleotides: TGCAGTGCTTCGCCGGGACAGGGTTATACACCCCTCCACTTT. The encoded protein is CSASPGQGYTPLHF.